This TCR beta chain was identified in a study of response to subunit inactivated influenza vaccine. Notes on the study in general: The authors offered the suggestion that each seasonal influenza vaccination recruits few new T cells.

Trimming took 6 bases from V and 0 from J; bases not matched to a gene: 7. Germline V gives CDR1 SGHVS, CDR2 FQNEAQ. The CDR3 runs 16 residues. In TCRdb, the RT-PCR reads were re-called with MiXCR into one record per CDR3 protein. Of 650,000 to 850,000 distinct CDR3 sequences in the sample, more than 11% were seen once. This clonotype was observed a handful of times. Its antigen is still unknown. Sequenced material: PBMCs from blood, taken about 14 days before vaccination. V is TRBV7-8 and J is TRBJ2-1; the match to TRBD2 covers 8 bases. The clonotype was recovered from a man in his forties or fifties who received an inactivated influenza vaccine. This CDR3 reads CASRLSREGSYNEQFF. CDR3 nucleotide sequence: TGTGCCAGCAGGCTGTCTCGGGAGGGCTCCTACAATGAGCAGTTCTTC.